The 24 T cell receptor beta chains given below trace back to one sample, sequenced in a study of blood T cell repertoires in COVID-19. Only in-frame clones appear in the TCRdb table, and some are missing; sequencing was by immunoSEQ multiplex PCR. The top ten hold 2.1% of the sample, which has 250,000 or so clones, around 89% seen once. Sequencing input: peripheral blood. All receptors derive from a woman in her sixties or seventies with COVID-19, enrolled during active disease.

A few counts support this clone. The rearrangement joins TRBV4-3 to TRBJ1-4, with D perhaps TRBD1 (6 bases). CDR1 is LGHNA and CDR2 is YSLEER in the germline V gene. The V end lost 1 base, the J end lost 7 bases, and 16 bases lay between the germline ends. CDR3 length equals 16 residues. CDR3 protein: CASSQALTGRSEKLFF. The CDR3 DNA reads as TGCGCCAGCAGCCAAGCGTTAACAGGGCGTAGTGAAAAACTGTTTTTT.

The chain uses TRBV12-3 or TRBV12-4 and TRBJ1-1; D unclear. The V and J ends lost 8 bases and 7 bases respectively, with 14 bases between them. The CDR3 loop spans 12 amino acids. The CDR3 DNA reads TGTGCCAGCGGTCCAGCGGGCGGTGAAGCTTTCTTT. This codes for CASGPAGGEAFF.

This rearrangement joins TRBV14 to TRBJ1-2; perhaps TRBD1 as D (6 bases). Germline-derived CDR1 and CDR2 are SGHDN and FVKESK. V was trimmed by 4 bases and J by 5 bases, leaving 14 bases between them. The CDR3 totals 14 residues. CDR3 loop: CASSPRLQGYGYTF. The CDR3 DNA follows: TGTGCCAGCAGCCCCCGCCTACAGGGATATGGCTACACCTTC. Based on the CDR3 plus reference TRBV14 and TRBJ1-2, the full variable domain is EAGVTQFPSHSVIEKGQTVTLRCDPISGHDNLYWYRRVMGKEIKFLLHFVKESKQDESGMPNNRFLAERTGGTYSTLKVQPAELEDSGVYFCASSPRLQGYGYTFGSGTRLTVV.

The chain combines TRBV7-2 with TRBJ1-3; tentatively, D is TRBD1 (5 bases). CDR3 length equals 14 residues. The germline V and J ends were trimmed by 2 bases and 3 bases, with 8 bases remaining between them. The germline V gene encodes CDR1 SGHTA and CDR2 FQGNSA. CDR3 sequence reads: CASSLRGDGNTIYF. CDR3 sequence (DNA): TGTGCCAGCAGCTTACGGGGGGATGGAAACACCATATATTTT.

This clone was observed a single time. The chain combines TRBV11-2 with TRBJ2-6; a possible D gene is TRBD1 (5 bases). This CDR3 spans 15 amino acids. V shed 5 bases and J shed 4 bases, with 12 bases lying between them. Germline assignment: CDR1 SGHAT and CDR2 FQNNGV. CDR3 protein: CASSPGHGGANVLTF. CDR3 bases: TGTGCCAGCAGCCCCGGACATGGAGGGGCCAACGTCCTGACTTTC. Full variable domain (rest looked up from reference TRBV11-2 and TRBJ2-6): EAGVAQSPRYKIIEKRQSVAFWCNPISGHATLYWYQQILGQGPKLLIQFQNNGVVDDSQLPKDRFSAERLKGVDSTLKIQPAKLEDSAVYLCASSPGHGGANVLTFGAGSRLTVL.

The rearrangement links TRBV10-3 to TRBJ2-3; 13 nucleotides agree with TRBD2. The CDR3 extends over 14 amino acids. J lost 3 bases, V lost 7 bases, and 1 base had no gene match. Germline loops: CDR1 ENHRY, CDR2 SYGVKD. CDR3 DNA: TGTGCCATCACGACTAGCGGGGGGACAGATACGCAGTATTTT. Translated: CAITTSGGTDTQYF.

This sequence joins TRBV7-3 and TRBJ2-5, with 10 bases aligning to TRBD2. Germline values: CDR1 SGHTA, CDR2 FQGTGA. The CDR3 runs 14 residues. With V trimmed by 3 bases and J by 2 bases, 0 bases remained unmatched. CDR3 nucleotides: TGTGCCAGCAGCTTGGGACTAGCGCAAGAGACCCAGTACTTC. Protein product: CASSLGLAQETQYF. Full variable domain (remainder filled in from reference TRBV7-3 and TRBJ2-5): GAGVSQTPSNKVTEKGKYVELRCDPISGHTALYWYRQSLGQGPEFLIYFQGTGAADDSGLPNDRFFAVRPEGSVSTLKIQRTERGDSAVYLCASSLGLAQETQYFGPGTRLLVL.

This chain links TRBV12-3 or TRBV12-4 with TRBJ1-1, with 12 bases matching TRBD1. Trimming cost V 8 bases and J 8 bases; bases outside gene matches: 6. This CDR3 is built from 13 residues. The CDR3 bases are TGTGCCAGCGGACCGGGACAGGGGGCGGAAGCTTTCTTT. It codes for CASGPGQGAEAFF.

This chain links TRBV25-1 with TRBJ2-7; weak D call: TRBD1 (6 bases). Germline assignment: CDR1 MGHDK and CDR2 SYGVNS. The CDR3 sequence is 15 residues long. V lost 6 bases and J lost 2, with 17 bases in between. CDR3 sequence (DNA): TGTGCCAGCAGCGGTGACAGGACTTCTACCTACGAGCAGTACTTC. As protein: CASSGDRTSTYEQYF.

The rearrangement links TRBV19 to TRBJ1-1; perhaps TRBD1 as D (5 bases). Trimming took off 4 bases at V and 3 bases at J, with 21 bases between the two ends. Germline lookup yields CDR1 LNHDA and CDR2 SQIVND (reference sequence). The CDR3 contains 17 residues. CDR3 region: CASSTKRQLREDTEAFF. The CDR3, as DNA: TGTGCCAGTAGTACAAAAAGACAGCTACGGGAGGACACTGAAGCTTTCTTT.

The genes are TRBV10-2 and TRBJ2-1; no firm D call. Germline lookup yields CDR1 WSHSY and CDR2 SAAADI. V dropped 3 bases and J dropped 9 bases, with 12 bases sitting between them. The CDR3 is 13 amino acids. DNA of the CDR3: TGCGCCAGCAGTGAATATTTTTCGAGTGAGCAGTTCTTC. Protein product: CASSEYFSSEQFF.

V and J are TRBV6-4 and TRBJ2-2; 7 bases align to TRBD1. Germline loops: CDR1 MRHNA, CDR2 SNTAGT. V lost 6 bases and J lost 1; bases outside the gene matches: 2. CDR3 length: 14 residues. The CDR3 nucleotides read TGTGCCAGCAGCACAGGGGTGAACACCGGGGAGCTGTTTTTT. Translation gives CASSTGVNTGELFF.

Here the CDR3 DNA reads TGTGCCAGCAGTGTATACCCGACAGTAAGCTCTGGAAACACCATATATTTT. This translates into CASSVYPTVSSGNTIYF. The chain employs TRBV2 and TRBJ1-3; TRBD1 might be the D (5 bases). CDR3 size: 17 residues. V was shortened by 4 bases and J by 0 bases, with 16 bases between the two germline ends. CDR1 and CDR2 from the germline V gene are SNHLY and FYNNEI.

J is TRBJ1-2 and V is TRBV11-2, with D hard to call. Trimming removed 5 bases at V and 2 bases at J, with 12 bases between. Per the germline V gene, CDR1 is SGHAT and CDR2 is FQNNGV. The CDR3 length is 14 residues. The CDR3 DNA reads TGTGCCAGCAGCCAACGGATACTAAACTATGGCTACACCTTC. Translated: CASSQRILNYGYTF. The complete variable domain, with remaining parts taken from reference TRBV11-2 and TRBJ1-2, reads EAGVAQSPRYKIIEKRQSVAFWCNPISGHATLYWYQQILGQGPKLLIQFQNNGVVDDSQLPKDRFSAERLKGVDSTLKIQPAKLEDSAVYLCASSQRILNYGYTFGSGTRLTVV.

The chain combines TRBV5-5 with TRBJ1-2; 7 nucleotides match TRBD1. The CDR3 sequence is 15 residues long. Germline CDR1 is SGHKS and CDR2 is YYEKEE (reference sequence). The J segment lost 2 bases and the V segment lost 4 bases, leaving 8 bases of the junction unmatched. In DNA, the CDR3 is TGTGCCAGCAGCCACTACAGGGGAAAGAACTATGGCTACACCTTC. Translation gives CASSHYRGKNYGYTF.

The gene calls are TRBV4-1 and TRBJ2-2; D uncertain. CDR3 length: 15 amino acids. The germline V and J ends were trimmed by 2 bases and 6 bases, with 13 bases remaining between them. Per germline, CDR1 MGHRA and CDR2 YSYEKL. This CDR3 reads CASSQPTQVSGELFF. CDR3 in DNA: TGCGCCAGCAGCCAACCGACCCAGGTTTCCGGGGAGCTGTTTTTT.

In nucleotides, the CDR3 is TGCAGCGCTCCCGGACTAGGGGGACAGACCCAGTACTTC. The encoded protein is CSAPGLGGQTQYF. This chain links TRBV29-1 with TRBJ2-5, with D tentatively TRBD2 (7 bases). Germline V lookup: CDR1 SQVTM, CDR2 ANQGSEA. The CDR3 has 13 amino acids. The V and J ends lost 7 bases and 6 bases respectively, with 18 bases between them.

The chain employs TRBV7-2 and TRBJ1-3; D gene unclear. CDR1 SGHTA and CDR2 FQGNSA come from the germline V gene. V was trimmed by 5 bases and J by 2 bases, leaving 13 bases between them. CDR3 length: 15 residues. CDR3 in DNA: TGTGCCAGCAGCCCGACCGCGGGTCCTGGAAACACCATATATTTT. Amino acids: CASSPTAGPGNTIYF.

This clone was recorded once. This chain connects TRBV7-2 to TRBJ1-6, with TRBD1 matching over 8 bases. V was clipped by 7 bases and J by 10 bases; unmatched bases: 6. CDR1 is SGHTA and CDR2 is FQGNSA in the germline V gene. The CDR3 length is 13 residues. The CDR3 spells CASTPQGGSPLHF. The CDR3 DNA is TGTGCCAGCACCCCACAGGGGGGATCACCCCTCCACTTT.

This rearrangement joins TRBV11-1 to TRBJ2-1; the D gene is possibly TRBD2 (6 bases). Germline CDR1 is SGHAT and CDR2 is FQDESV (reference sequence). The CDR3 consists of 15 residues. Trimming removed 1 base from V and 4 bases from J, with 11 bases in between. In nucleotides, the CDR3 is TGTGCCAGCAGCTTAGGTGGGGGGATATACAATGAGCAGTTCTTC. Translated: CASSLGGGIYNEQFF.

The chain has TRBV11-2 and TRBJ1-2; a possible D gene is TRBD1 (6 bases). The ends were cut back, 3 bases at V and 2 bases at J, with 10 bases in the middle. Germline assignment: CDR1 SGHAT and CDR2 FQNNGV. This CDR3 contains 14 residues. The DNA for the CDR3 is TGTGCCAGCAGCTTCAACAGGGCAAACTATGGCTACACCTTC. Its protein product is CASSFNRANYGYTF.

This rearrangement joins TRBV3-1 (or the pseudogene TRBV3-2) to TRBJ2-1, with 7 positions matching TRBD1. Germline trimming cut 11 bases from V and 0 bases from J; bases unmatched to any gene: 22. The CDR3 totals 19 residues. Per germline, CDR1 LGHDT and CDR2 YNNKEL (reference sequence). The CDR3 sequence: CAVYKGDSFAHSSYNEQFF. For the CDR3, the DNA is TGTGCCGTCTACAAAGGGGACAGTTTCGCTCATAGCTCCTACAATGAGCAGTTCTTC.

This sequence joins TRBV6-6 and TRBJ1-6; possibly TRBD1 for D (5 bases). The CDR3 is 16 residues long. Trimming cost V 0 bases and J 9 bases, with 15 bases left between them. CDR1 MNHNY and CDR2 SVGAGI come from the germline V gene (reference sequence). The DNA of the CDR3 is TGTGCCAGCAGTTACTCCCCCGGGGCGGAGGGTTCACCCCTCCACTTT. Its protein is CASSYSPGAEGSPLHF.

This clone showed up just a few times. The chain has TRBV7-3 and TRBJ2-3, with a possible D match to TRBD1 (6 bases). V was cut by 5 bases and J by 3 bases, with 18 bases left in between. The CDR3 consists of 16 residues. Germline V gives CDR1 SGHTA, CDR2 FQGTGA. CDR3 in amino acids: CASSPGAGWETDTQYF. CDR3 nucleotide sequence: TGTGCCAGCAGCCCAGGGGCAGGGTGGGAGACAGATACGCAGTATTTT.